This T cell receptor beta chain was captured by sequencing in a study of blood T cell repertoires in COVID-19. For the study at large: There were acute and convalescent COVID-19 samples, and they came from the United States, Italy and Spain. Sources were T cells, B-cell-depleted T cells, or PBMCs; the material itself was cDNA or gDNA.

Methods used by the authors: Reference gene primer amplification gave nucleated cell count estimates. Produced via immunoSEQ multiplex PCR; TCRdb's table is partial and in-frame only. Clonal size and the V and J genes are those of that table, whereas D and trimming came from the DNA. The sample shows over 200,000 clones, around four fifths of them seen only once. V shed 4 bases and J shed 6 bases, with 15 bases lying between them. This CDR3 region has 14 residues. CDR1 is MGHRA and CDR2 is YSYEKL in the germline V gene. This chain links TRBV4-1 with TRBJ1-1; D possibly corresponds to TRBD1 (5 bases). This TCR came from a man aged 40-55 years with active or convalescent COVID-19. The specimen sequenced was peripheral blood. The CDR3 loop is CASSPGWGVPEAFF. The CDR3 nucleotides read TGCGCCAGCAGCCCGGGGTGGGGGGTCCCTGAAGCTTTCTTT.